The 9 T cell receptor beta chains below were found in one sample sequenced in a study of blood T cell repertoires in COVID-19. Assay: immunoSEQ multiplex PCR; the TCRdb copy retains only in-frame clones and omits some. The sample yields about 97,000 clones, 90% seen once. The sequenced material came from peripheral blood. All receptors come from a man between 60 and 70 years old with acute or convalescent COVID-19.

The gene calls are TRBV3-1 (or the pseudogene TRBV3-2) and TRBJ2-3, with 8 nucleotides matching TRBD2. Trimming cost V 1 base and J 7 bases; bases outside gene matches: 7. The CDR3 length is 15 residues. The germline gives CDR1 LGHDT, CDR2 YNNKEL (reference sequence). For the CDR3, the DNA is TGTGCCAGCAGCCAAGCGACCGGGGGGGCAAATACGCAGTATTTT. Amino acids: CASSQATGGANTQYF.

The chain is built from TRBV5-5 and TRBJ1-1, with D unclear. This CDR3 region has 10 residues. Germline lookup yields CDR1 SGHKS and CDR2 YYEKEE (reference sequence). V was trimmed by 3 bases and J by 5 bases, leaving 2 bases between them. The CDR3 DNA sequence: TGTGCCAGCAGCTCAACTGAAGCTTTCTTT. Translated: CASSSTEAFF.

J is TRBJ2-1 and V is TRBV5-1, with 8 bases matching TRBD2. Germline trimming cut 5 bases from V and 8 bases from J; bases unmatched to any gene: 9. Germline-derived CDR1 and CDR2 are SGHRS and YFSETQ. The CDR3 length is 14 residues. CDR3 sequence: CASSQEPGGDEQFF. The DNA for the CDR3 is TGCGCCAGCAGTCAGGAACCGGGAGGGGATGAGCAGTTCTTC.

The chain links TRBV25-1 to TRBJ1-1; tentative D call: TRBD1 (5 bases). CDR1 MGHDK and CDR2 SYGVNS come from the germline V gene. The length of the CDR3 is 14 residues. V was trimmed by 2 bases and J by 2 bases, leaving 9 bases between them. CDR3 loop: CASSEPGGNTEAFF. The CDR3 nucleotides read TGTGCCAGCAGTGAACCGGGGGGAAACACTGAAGCTTTCTTT.

V and J are TRBV3-1 (or the pseudogene TRBV3-2) and TRBJ1-6, with D unclear. The CDR3 consists of 18 residues. Germline V gene data show CDR1 as LGHDT and CDR2 as YNNKEL (reference sequence). Between the trimmed V and J ends, which lost 0 bases and 0 bases, there was a span of 12 bases. The CDR3 nucleotides are TGTGCCAGCAGCCAAGATGTGAGGCTATTCTCCTATAATTCACCCCTCCACTTT. Translation: CASSQDVRLFSYNSPLHF.

A few counts support this clone. This chain connects TRBV27 to TRBJ1-6, with D maybe TRBD1 (5 bases). Germline assignment: CDR1 MNHEY and CDR2 SMNVEV (reference sequence). The CDR3 runs to 14 residues. The V end was cut by 6 bases, the J end by 8 bases, with 14 bases between. CDR3 amino acids: CASSRIGGDSPLHF. CDR3 in DNA: TGTGCCAGCAGCCGGATTGGGGGGGATTCACCCCTCCACTTT.

CDR3 sequence (DNA): TGCAGTGCTAGGCCTGGGGGGTACGAGTACTTC. The encoded protein is CSARPGGYEYF. The rearrangement links TRBV20-1 to TRBJ2-4; tentative D call: TRBD2 (6 bases). Germline V gene data show CDR1 as DFQATT and CDR2 as SNEGSKA (reference sequence). V shed 3 bases and J shed 14 bases, with 14 bases lying between them. The CDR3 sequence is 11 residues long.

This clone was seen many times. V is TRBV11-1 and J is TRBJ1-6; the match to TRBD1 covers 8 bases. Germline lookup yields CDR1 SGHAT and CDR2 FQDESV (reference sequence). This CDR3 is 13 amino acids long. V lost 4 bases to trimming and J lost 14 bases; unmatched junction nucleotides: 7. The CDR3 here is CASSYGQGRSLHF. In nucleotides, the CDR3 is TGTGCCAGCAGCTACGGACAGGGACGATCCCTCCACTTT.

The rearrangement uses TRBV2 and TRBJ1-5, with D perhaps TRBD1 (6 bases). CDR3 length: 14 amino acids. Germline V gene lookup returns CDR1 SNHLY and CDR2 FYNNEI. The V end was cut by 3 bases, the J end by 5 bases, with 11 bases between. CDR3 coding DNA: TGTGCCAGCAGTGACGGACAGCTTTATCAGCCCCAGCATTTT. Its protein is CASSDGQLYQPQHF.